Following are 16 T cell receptor beta chains from one sample sequenced in a study of T cells in Graves' hyperthyroidism and ophthalmopathy. RNA transcripts gave rise to amplified TCR beta CDR3 regions. Using the HTBI primer set, a first-round RT-PCR was run on the TCR CDR3. In TCRdb, the multiplex PCR reads were re-called with MiXCR into one record per CDR3 protein. The table records 550,000 to 850,000 distinct CDR3 sequences, 18% of them present only once. The sequenced sample consisted of blood. These receptors came from a woman aged 50 to 60 with Graves' hyperthyroidism that later progressed to Graves' ophthalmopathy.

In its sample, this clonotype was seen many times. The chain combines TRBV10-3 with TRBJ2-7; D perhaps matches TRBD1 (5 bases). From germline, CDR1 is ENHRY and CDR2 SYGVKD. The CDR3 is 13 amino acids. V lost 5 bases to trimming and J lost 5 bases, with 13 bases between them. The CDR3 DNA reads TGTGCCATCAGTCCAGGGCCCCGAGACGAGCAGTACTTC. Residues: CAISPGPRDEQYF.

The chain employs TRBV5-1 and TRBJ2-4; the D gene is possibly TRBD1 (6 bases). This CDR3 is 13 amino acids long. The germline V gene encodes CDR1 SGHRS and CDR2 YFSETQ. Trimming pared 4 bases from V and 5 bases from J, leaving 10 bases between. The CDR3 is CASSRDTENIQYF. The CDR3, as DNA: TGCGCCAGCAGCCGGGACACCGAAAACATTCAGTACTTC. Based on the CDR3 plus reference TRBV5-1 and TRBJ2-4, the full variable domain is KAGVTQTPRYLIKTRGQQVTLSCSPISGHRSVSWYQQTPGQGLQFLFEYFSETQRNKGNFPGRFSGRQFSNSRSEMNVSTLELGDSALYLCASSRDTENIQYFGAGTRLSVL.

Concerning this clonotype itself: A read error may account for a junction end that differs from germline. The V and J genes are TRBV12-3 or TRBV12-4 and TRBJ2-1; possible D gene TRBD2, 5 bases. This CDR3 is built from 15 residues. In DNA, the CDR3 is TGTGCCAGCAGTTATACGGGGAGCTCCTACAAGGAGCAGTTCTTC. This gives the protein CASSYTGSSYKEQFF.

This clonotype was counted many times. The V call is TRBV5-1, the J call TRBJ2-7, with D possibly matching TRBD1 (6 bases). V was pared by 0 bases and J by 7 bases, with 14 bases between. The CDR3 totals 14 residues. Germline CDR1 and CDR2: SGHRS and YFSETQ. The CDR3 here is CASSLEAGAREQYF. The CDR3 bases are TGCGCCAGCAGCTTGGAGGCAGGGGCTAGGGAGCAGTACTTC.

There are many counts of this clonotype. V is TRBV12-3 or TRBV12-4 and J is TRBJ2-7; TRBD2 agrees at 7 bases. The length of the CDR3 is 13 residues. The V and J ends lost 5 bases and 2 bases, in that order; junction bases with no gene match: 3. DNA of the CDR3: TGTGCCAGCAGTGGCGGGGGTGCCTACGAGCAGTACTTC. Translating gives CASSGGGAYEQYF.

This clonotype was seen many times. The chain is built from TRBV5-1 and TRBJ2-4, with 14 nucleotides matching TRBD2. The CDR3 consists of 17 residues. V shed 2 bases and J 4 bases; nucleotides not matched to a gene: 5. CDR1 and CDR2 from the germline V gene are SGHRS and YFSETQ. This CDR3 is CASSLGTSGGLKNIQYF. The CDR3 DNA follows: TGCGCCAGCAGCTTAGGGACTAGCGGGGGTCTGAAAAACATTCAGTACTTC.

This clonotype has more than one count but fewer than ten. The CDR3 DNA follows: TGCAGTGCTGCCGGACTAGCGGGGGACGCCTACAATGAGCAGTTCTTC. It encodes CSAAGLAGDAYNEQFF. The genes are TRBV20-1 and TRBJ2-1; TRBD2 matches at 13 bases. The CDR3 is 16 amino acids. Germline CDR1 is DFQATT and CDR2 is SNEGSKA (reference sequence). V was clipped by 5 bases and J by 2 bases; unmatched bases: 6.

This clonotype occurred many times. Written as DNA, the CDR3 is TGTGCCAGCAGGCCATACGGACAGGTGATAAGGACAGATACGCAGTATTTT. Encoded protein: CASRPYGQVIRTDTQYF. The rearrangement links TRBV6-2 or TRBV6-3 to TRBJ2-3; TRBD1 matches at 7 bases. The CDR3 covers 17 residues. V was clipped by 6 bases and J by 3 bases; unmatched bases: 15. The V gene's germline CDR1 is MNHEY and CDR2 SVGEGT.

V is TRBV12-5 and J is TRBJ1-3; tentative D call: TRBD1 (6 bases). Per germline, CDR1 LGHNT and CDR2 FRNRAP. Deletions cut 6 bases from V and 4 bases from J, with 16 bases between. The CDR3 extends over 15 amino acids. The CDR3: CASGDPGQFGNTIYF. The CDR3 DNA sequence: TGTGCTAGTGGCGATCCCGGACAGTTCGGAAACACCATATATTTT.

To note about this clonotype: Since a much larger clone is just one base distant, this may be a read error. The genes are TRBV20-1 and TRBJ1-1; no firm D call. V lost 4 bases, J lost 4 bases, and 10 bases lay in between. The CDR3 length is 12 residues. Germline lookup yields CDR1 DFQATT and CDR2 SNEGSKA (reference sequence). The CDR3 nucleotides read TGCAGTGCTATTCTTGGGAGCACTGAAGCTTTCTTT. This gives the protein CSAILGSTEAFF.

The rearrangement uses TRBV29-1 and TRBJ2-3; 12 bases line up with TRBD2. Germline V gives CDR1 SQVTM, CDR2 ANQGSEA. This CDR3 is 14 amino acids long. Trimming removed 6 bases from V and 3 bases from J; junction bases left unmatched: 4. The CDR3 spells CSVMTSGGTDTQYF. CDR3 bases: TGCAGCGTCATGACTAGCGGGGGTACAGATACGCAGTATTTT.

Ten or more counts support this clonotype. The J gene is TRBJ2-3, the V gene TRBV7-9, with 9 nucleotides matching TRBD1. The germline V gene encodes CDR1 SEHNR and CDR2 FQNEAQ (reference sequence). This CDR3 spans 15 amino acids. V dropped 5 bases and J dropped 3; count of bases not matched to a gene: 6. CDR3: CASSPRQGGTDTQYF. As DNA, the CDR3 is TGTGCCAGCAGCCCGAGACAGGGGGGGACAGATACGCAGTATTTT. Variable domain in full (rest from reference TRBV7-9 and TRBJ2-3): DTGVSQNPRHKITKRGQNVTFRCDPISEHNRLYWYRQTLGQGPEFLTYFQNEAQLEKSRLLSDRFSAERPKGSFSTLEIQRTEQGDSAMYLCASSPRQGGTDTQYFGPGTRLTVL.

This sequence joins TRBV5-1 and TRBJ2-1; 8 bases align to TRBD1. This CDR3 region has 15 residues. Germline V gene sequence: CDR1 SGHRS, CDR2 YFSETQ. V lost 4 bases to trimming and J lost 8 bases; unmatched junction nucleotides: 11. DNA of the CDR3: TGCGCCAGCAGCCCCATAGGGACAGGTCTGGATGAGCAGTTCTTC. It codes for CASSPIGTGLDEQFF.

This clonotype was found a few times. CDR3 sequence reads: CASTPGFYQPQHF. The CDR3 coding sequence is TGTGCCAGCACACCAGGTTTTTATCAGCCCCAGCATTTT. This chain connects TRBV6-1 to TRBJ1-5; D call uncertain. The CDR3 totals 13 residues. V gave up 7 bases and J gave up 5 bases, with 12 bases separating them. The germline V gene encodes CDR1 MNHNS and CDR2 SASEGT.

This clonotype has a handful of counts. The chain employs TRBV6-2 or TRBV6-3 and TRBJ1-5; D is undetermined. This CDR3 comprises 14 residues. Between the trimmed V and J ends, which lost 4 bases and 3 bases, there was a span of 10 bases. CDR1 is MNHEY, CDR2 SVGEGT, per germline. CDR3 nucleotides: TGTGCCAGCAGTTCTAGCAATCTCAATCAGCCCCAGCATTTT. Its translation is CASSSSNLNQPQHF.

This clonotype came up a few times. J is TRBJ2-2 and V is TRBV18, with D perhaps being TRBD1 or TRBD2 (6 bases each). CDR3 size: 14 residues. The V gene lost 4 bases and the J gene lost 7 bases, with 13 bases spanning the gap. Looked up from germline, CDR1 is KGHSH and CDR2 is LQKENI. The CDR3 bases are TGTGCCAGCTCACGAGGGGGGCTGAGCGGGGAGCTGTTTTTT. This encodes CASSRGGLSGELFF.